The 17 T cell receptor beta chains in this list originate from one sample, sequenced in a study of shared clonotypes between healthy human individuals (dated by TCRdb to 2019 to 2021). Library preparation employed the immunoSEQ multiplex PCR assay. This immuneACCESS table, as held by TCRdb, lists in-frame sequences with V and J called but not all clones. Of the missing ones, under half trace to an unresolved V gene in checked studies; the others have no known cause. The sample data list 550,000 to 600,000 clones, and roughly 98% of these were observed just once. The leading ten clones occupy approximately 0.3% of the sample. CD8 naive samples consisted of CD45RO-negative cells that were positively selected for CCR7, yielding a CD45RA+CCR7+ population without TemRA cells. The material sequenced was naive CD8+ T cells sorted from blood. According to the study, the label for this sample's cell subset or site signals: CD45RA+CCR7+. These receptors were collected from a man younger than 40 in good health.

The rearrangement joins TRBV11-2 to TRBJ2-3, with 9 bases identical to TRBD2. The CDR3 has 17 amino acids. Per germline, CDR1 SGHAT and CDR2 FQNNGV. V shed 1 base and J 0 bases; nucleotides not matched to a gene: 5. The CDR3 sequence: CASSLGRSGSSTDTQYF. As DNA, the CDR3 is TGTGCCAGCAGCTTAGGACGTAGCGGGAGTAGCACAGATACGCAGTATTTT.

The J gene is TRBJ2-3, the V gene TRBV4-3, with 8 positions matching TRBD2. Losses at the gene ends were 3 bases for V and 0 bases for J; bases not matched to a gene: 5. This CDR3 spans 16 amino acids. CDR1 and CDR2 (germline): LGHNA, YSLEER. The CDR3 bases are TGCGCCAGCAGCCAGCAACTAGCGGCTAGCACAGATACGCAGTATTTT. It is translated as CASSQQLAASTDTQYF.

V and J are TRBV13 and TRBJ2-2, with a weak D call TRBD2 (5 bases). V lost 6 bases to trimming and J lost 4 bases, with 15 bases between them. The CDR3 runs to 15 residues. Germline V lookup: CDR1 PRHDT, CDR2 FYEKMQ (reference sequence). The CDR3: CASRLGRAVTGELFF. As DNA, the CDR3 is TGTGCCAGCAGACTAGGGAGAGCGGTCACCGGGGAGCTGTTTTTT.

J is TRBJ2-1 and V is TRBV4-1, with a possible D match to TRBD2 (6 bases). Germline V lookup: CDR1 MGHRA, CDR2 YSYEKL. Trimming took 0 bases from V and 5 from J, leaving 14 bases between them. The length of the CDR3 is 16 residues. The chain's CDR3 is CASSQDRGGVNNEQFF. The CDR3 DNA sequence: TGCGCCAGCAGCCAAGATCGGGGCGGGGTAAACAATGAGCAGTTCTTC.

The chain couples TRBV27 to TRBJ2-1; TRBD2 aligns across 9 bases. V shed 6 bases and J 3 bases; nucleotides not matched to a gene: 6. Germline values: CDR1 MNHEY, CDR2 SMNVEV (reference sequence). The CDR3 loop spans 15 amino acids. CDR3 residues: CASSPLAGLYNEQFF. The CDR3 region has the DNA TGTGCCAGCAGCCCTCTAGCGGGGCTCTACAATGAGCAGTTCTTC.

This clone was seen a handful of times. The CDR3 bases are TGTGCCTGGAGTGTAGGGGCAGGTAATCAGCCCCAGCATTTT. Translating gives CAWSVGAGNQPQHF. The rearrangement links TRBV30 to TRBJ1-5; TRBD1 might be the D (5 bases). From germline, CDR1 is GTSNPN and CDR2 SVGIG (reference sequence). The CDR3 is made up of 14 amino acids. Trimming shortened V by 0 bases and J by 4 bases, and 10 bases separated the two germline ends.

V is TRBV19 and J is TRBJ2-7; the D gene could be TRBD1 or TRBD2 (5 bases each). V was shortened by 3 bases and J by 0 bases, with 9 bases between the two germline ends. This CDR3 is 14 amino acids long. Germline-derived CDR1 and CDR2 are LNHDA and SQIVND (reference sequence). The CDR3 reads CASSIRDVSYEQYF. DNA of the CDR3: TGTGCCAGTAGTATCCGGGACGTCTCCTACGAGCAGTACTTC.

The CDR3 here is CSVRTSARYEQYF. CDR3 sequence (DNA): TGCAGCGTTAGGACTAGCGCCCGCTACGAGCAGTACTTC. This chain links TRBV29-1 with TRBJ2-7, with TRBD2 matching over 9 bases. V lost 5 bases to trimming and J lost 3 bases; unmatched junction nucleotides: 5. From germline, CDR1 is SQVTM and CDR2 ANQGSEA. The CDR3 length is 13 residues.

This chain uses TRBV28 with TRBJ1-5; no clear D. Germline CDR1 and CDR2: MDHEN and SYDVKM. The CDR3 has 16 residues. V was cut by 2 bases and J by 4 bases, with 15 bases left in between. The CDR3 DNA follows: TGTGCCAGCAGTTTAGTAGGGCAAGAGGAGAATCAGCCCCAGCATTTT. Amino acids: CASSLVGQEENQPQHF.

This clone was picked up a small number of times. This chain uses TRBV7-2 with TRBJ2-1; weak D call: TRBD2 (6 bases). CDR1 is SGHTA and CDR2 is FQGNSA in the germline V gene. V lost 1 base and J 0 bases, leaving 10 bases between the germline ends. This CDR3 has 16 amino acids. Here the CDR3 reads CASSLDGGYSYNEQFF. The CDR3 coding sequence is TGTGCCAGCAGCTTAGACGGAGGGTACTCCTACAATGAGCAGTTCTTC.

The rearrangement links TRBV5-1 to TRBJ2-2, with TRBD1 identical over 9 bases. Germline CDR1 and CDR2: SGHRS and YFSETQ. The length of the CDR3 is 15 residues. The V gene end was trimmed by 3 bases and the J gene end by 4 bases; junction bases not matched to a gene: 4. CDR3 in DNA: TGCGCCAGCAGCTCGGACAGGGGACCCACCGGGGAGCTGTTTTTT. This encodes CASSSDRGPTGELFF. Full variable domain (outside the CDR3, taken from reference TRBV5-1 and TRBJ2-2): KAGVTQTPRYLIKTRGQQVTLSCSPISGHRSVSWYQQTPGQGLQFLFEYFSETQRNKGNFPGRFSGRQFSNSRSEMNVSTLELGDSALYLCASSSDRGPTGELFFGEGSRLTVL.

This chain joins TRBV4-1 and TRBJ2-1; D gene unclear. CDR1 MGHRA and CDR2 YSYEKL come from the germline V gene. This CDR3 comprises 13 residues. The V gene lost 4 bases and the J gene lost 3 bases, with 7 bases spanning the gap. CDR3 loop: CASSLQNYNEQFF. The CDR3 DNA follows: TGCGCCAGCAGCCTACAAAACTACAATGAGCAGTTCTTC.

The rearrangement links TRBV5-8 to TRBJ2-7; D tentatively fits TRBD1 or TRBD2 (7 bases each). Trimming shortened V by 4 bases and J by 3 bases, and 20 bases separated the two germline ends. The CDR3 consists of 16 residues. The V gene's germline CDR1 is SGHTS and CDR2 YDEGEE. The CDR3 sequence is CASSNDREGRNYEQYF. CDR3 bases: TGTGCCAGCAGCAACGACAGGGAGGGAAGGAACTACGAGCAGTACTTC. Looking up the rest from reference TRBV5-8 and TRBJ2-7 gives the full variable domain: EAGVTQSPTHLIKTRGQQATLRCSPISGHTSVYWYQQALGLGLQFLLWYDEGEERNRGNFPPRFSGRQFPNYSSELNVNALELEDSALYLCASSNDREGRNYEQYFGPGTRLTVT.

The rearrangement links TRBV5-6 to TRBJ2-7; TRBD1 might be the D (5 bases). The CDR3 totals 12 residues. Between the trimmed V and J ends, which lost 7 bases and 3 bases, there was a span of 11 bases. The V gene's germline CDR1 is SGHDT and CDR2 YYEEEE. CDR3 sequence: CASEGALYEQYF. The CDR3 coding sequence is TGTGCCAGCGAAGGGGCACTCTACGAGCAGTACTTC.

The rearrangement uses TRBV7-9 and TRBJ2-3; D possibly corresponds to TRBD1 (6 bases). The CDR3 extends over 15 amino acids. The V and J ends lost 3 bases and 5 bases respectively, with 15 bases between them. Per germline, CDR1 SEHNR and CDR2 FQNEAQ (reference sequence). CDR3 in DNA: TGTGCCAGCAGCTTCGGGGACCCAGGGGTAGATACGCAGTATTTT. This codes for CASSFGDPGVDTQYF.

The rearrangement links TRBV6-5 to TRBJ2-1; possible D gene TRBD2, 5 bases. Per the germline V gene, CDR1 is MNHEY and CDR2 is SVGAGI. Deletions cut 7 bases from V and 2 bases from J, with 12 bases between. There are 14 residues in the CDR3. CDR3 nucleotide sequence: TGTGCCAGCAAGCCCGCGACTACCTACAATGAGCAGTTCTTC. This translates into CASKPATTYNEQFF.

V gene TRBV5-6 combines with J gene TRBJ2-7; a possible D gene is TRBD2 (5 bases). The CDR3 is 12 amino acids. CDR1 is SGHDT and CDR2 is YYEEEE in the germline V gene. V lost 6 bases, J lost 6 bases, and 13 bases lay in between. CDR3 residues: CASTLGVREQYF. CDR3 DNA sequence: TGTGCCAGCACACTAGGAGTTCGCGAGCAGTACTTC. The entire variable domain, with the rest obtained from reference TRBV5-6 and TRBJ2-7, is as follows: DAGVTQSPTHLIKTRGQQVTLRCSPKSGHDTVSWYQQALGQGPQFIFQYYEEEERQRGNFPDRFSGHQFPNYSSELNVNALLLGDSALYLCASTLGVREQYFGPGTRLTVT.